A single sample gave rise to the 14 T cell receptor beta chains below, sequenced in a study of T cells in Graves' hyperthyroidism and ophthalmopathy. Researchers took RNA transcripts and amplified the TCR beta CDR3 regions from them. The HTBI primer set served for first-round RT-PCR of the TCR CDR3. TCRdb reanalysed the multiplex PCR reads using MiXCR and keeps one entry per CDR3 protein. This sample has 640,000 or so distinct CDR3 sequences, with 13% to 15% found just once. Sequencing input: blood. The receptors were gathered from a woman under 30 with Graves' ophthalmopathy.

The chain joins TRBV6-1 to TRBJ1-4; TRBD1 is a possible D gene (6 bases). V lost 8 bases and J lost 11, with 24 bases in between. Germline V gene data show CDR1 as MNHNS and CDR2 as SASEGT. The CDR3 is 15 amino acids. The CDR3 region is CASGAGTIFVEKLFF. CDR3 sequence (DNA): TGTGCCAGCGGCGCCGGGACAATATTTGTAGAGAAACTGTTTTTT.

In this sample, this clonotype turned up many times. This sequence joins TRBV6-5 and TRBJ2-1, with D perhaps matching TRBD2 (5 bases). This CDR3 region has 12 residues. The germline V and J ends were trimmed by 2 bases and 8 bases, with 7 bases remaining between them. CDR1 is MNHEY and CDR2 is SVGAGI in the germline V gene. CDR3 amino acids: CASSYTRDEQFF. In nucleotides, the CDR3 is TGTGCCAGCAGTTACACGAGGGATGAGCAGTTCTTC.

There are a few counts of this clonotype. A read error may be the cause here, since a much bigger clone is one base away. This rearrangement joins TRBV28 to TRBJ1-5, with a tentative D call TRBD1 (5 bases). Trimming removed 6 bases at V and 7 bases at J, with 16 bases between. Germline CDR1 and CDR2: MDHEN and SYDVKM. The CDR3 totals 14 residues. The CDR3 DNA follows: TGTGCCAGCAGGGACGGACGGGGGGACCAGCCCCAGCATTTT. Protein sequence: CASRDGRGDQPQHF.

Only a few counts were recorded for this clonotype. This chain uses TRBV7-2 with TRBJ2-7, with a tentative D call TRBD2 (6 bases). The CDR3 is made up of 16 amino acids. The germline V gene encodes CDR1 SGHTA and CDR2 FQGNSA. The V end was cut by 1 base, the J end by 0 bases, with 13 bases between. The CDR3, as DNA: TGTGCCAGCAGCTTAGGGCCGGGGGTCCTCTCCTACGAGCAGTACTTC. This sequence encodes CASSLGPGVLSYEQYF.

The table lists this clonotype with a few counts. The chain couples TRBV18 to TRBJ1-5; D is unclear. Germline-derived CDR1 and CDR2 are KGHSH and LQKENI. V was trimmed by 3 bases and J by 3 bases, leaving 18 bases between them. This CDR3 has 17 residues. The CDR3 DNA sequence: TGTGCCAGCTCACCCTCCCGAACAGATCGGGCCAATCAGCCCCAGCATTTT. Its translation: CASSPSRTDRANQPQHF.

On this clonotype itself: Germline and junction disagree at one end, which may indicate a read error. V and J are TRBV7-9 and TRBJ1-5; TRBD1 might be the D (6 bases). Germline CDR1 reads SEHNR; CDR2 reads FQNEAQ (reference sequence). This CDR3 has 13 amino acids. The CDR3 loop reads CASSLAGQYPQHF. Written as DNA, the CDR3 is TGTGCCAGCAGCCTAGCAGGACAGTACCCCCAGCATTTT.

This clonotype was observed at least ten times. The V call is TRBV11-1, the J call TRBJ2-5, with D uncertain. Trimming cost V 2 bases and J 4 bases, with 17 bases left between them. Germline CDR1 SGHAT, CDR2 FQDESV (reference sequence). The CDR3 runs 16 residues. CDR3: CASSLIGNRAAETQYF. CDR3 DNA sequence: TGTGCCAGCAGCTTAATAGGAAACCGGGCAGCAGAGACCCAGTACTTC.

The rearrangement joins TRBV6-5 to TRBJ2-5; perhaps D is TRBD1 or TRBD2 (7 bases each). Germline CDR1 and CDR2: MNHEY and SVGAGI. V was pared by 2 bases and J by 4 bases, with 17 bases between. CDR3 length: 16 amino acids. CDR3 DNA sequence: TGTGCCAGCAGTTACCCTTTCCCAGGGGGGGGAGAGACCCAGTACTTC. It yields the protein CASSYPFPGGGETQYF.

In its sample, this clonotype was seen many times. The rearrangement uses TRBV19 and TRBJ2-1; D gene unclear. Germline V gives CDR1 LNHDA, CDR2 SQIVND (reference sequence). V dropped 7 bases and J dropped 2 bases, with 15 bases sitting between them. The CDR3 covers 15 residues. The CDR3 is CASTKGLPTYNEQFF. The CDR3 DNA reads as TGTGCCAGTACTAAAGGGCTGCCGACCTACAATGAGCAGTTCTTC.

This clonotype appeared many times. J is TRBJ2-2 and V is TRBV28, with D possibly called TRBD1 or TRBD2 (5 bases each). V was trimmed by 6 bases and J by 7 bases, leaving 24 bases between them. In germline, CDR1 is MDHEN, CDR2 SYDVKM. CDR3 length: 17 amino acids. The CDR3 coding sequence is TGTGCCAGCAGCCCACCCACCGGGACGCCCCAGATCGGGGAGCTGTTTTTT. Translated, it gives CASSPPTGTPQIGELFF.

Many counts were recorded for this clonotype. Here the CDR3 DNA reads TGCAGTGCTGCTAGTTCGGGGGCAGGGACTGAAGCTTTCTTT. This gives the protein CSAASSGAGTEAFF. This rearrangement joins TRBV20-1 to TRBJ1-1; D perhaps matches TRBD1 (6 bases). The CDR3 consists of 14 residues. Germline CDR1 and CDR2: DFQATT and SNEGSKA (reference sequence). V lost 5 bases and J lost 5, with 18 bases in between.

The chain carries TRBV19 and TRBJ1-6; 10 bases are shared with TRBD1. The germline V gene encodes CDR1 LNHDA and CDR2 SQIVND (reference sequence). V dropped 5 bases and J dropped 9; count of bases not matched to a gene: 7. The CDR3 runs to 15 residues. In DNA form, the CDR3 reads TGTGCCAGTAGTCCCTCCGGGACAGGGGCTTCACCCCTCCACTTT. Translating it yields CASSPSGTGASPLHF.

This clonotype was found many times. For the CDR3, the DNA is TGTGCCAGTAGTGGCAGGGGGGGATCCTACGAGCAGTACTTC. This encodes CASSGRGGSYEQYF. The V gene is TRBV19, the J gene TRBJ2-7; perhaps D is TRBD1 or TRBD2 (7 bases each). V lost 5 bases to trimming and J lost 1 base, with 12 bases between them. Germline CDR1 LNHDA, CDR2 SQIVND (reference sequence). The CDR3 is 14 residues long.

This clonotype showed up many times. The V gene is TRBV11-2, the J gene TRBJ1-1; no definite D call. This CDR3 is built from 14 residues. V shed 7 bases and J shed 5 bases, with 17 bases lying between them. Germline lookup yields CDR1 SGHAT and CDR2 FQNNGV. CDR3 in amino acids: CASTPPTRGTEAFF. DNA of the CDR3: TGTGCCAGCACCCCCCCCACCCGAGGGACTGAAGCTTTCTTT. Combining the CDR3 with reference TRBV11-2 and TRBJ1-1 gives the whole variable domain EAGVAQSPRYKIIEKRQSVAFWCNPISGHATLYWYQQILGQGPKLLIQFQNNGVVDDSQLPKDRFSAERLKGVDSTLKIQPAKLEDSAVYLCASTPPTRGTEAFFGQGTRLTVV.